These T cell receptor beta chains were read from a single sample in a study of blood T cell repertoires in COVID-19. Data came from immunoSEQ multiplex PCR; TCRdb stores just in-frame clones and leaves some out. The table records 250,000 to 350,000 clones, more than 70% of them present only once. Source material: peripheral blood. The source of these receptors is a woman under 40 with COVID-19, enrolled during active disease. The CDR3 runs from the conserved cysteine through the conserved F or W. D genes are given only for firm matches. Only some rows state a clone size, as once, few, many or a class for expanded clones.

-	TRBV19	-	TRBJ1-6	TGTGCCAGTAGTTGGGCAGACAATTCACCCCTCCACTTT	CASSWADNSPLHF
-	TRBV11-2	-	TRBJ2-1	TGTGCCAGCAGCACGCTCGGGAGAACCGACAATGAGCAGTTCTTC	CASSTLGRTDNEQFF
-	TRBV19	-	TRBJ2-7	TGTGCCAGTAGTTCAGTTTGGTCCTCCGAGCAGTACTTC	CASSSVWSSEQYF
-	TRBV2	-	TRBJ2-2	TGTGCCAGCAGGATATCGGGACAACCCGGGGAGCTGTTTTTT	CASRISGQPGELFF
TRBD2	TRBV19	-	TRBJ2-2	TGTGCCAGTAACCTGCGACTAGCGGGATCCACCGGGGAGCTGTTTTTT	CASNLRLAGSTGELFF
TRBD1	TRBV28	-	TRBJ1-2	TGTGCCAGCAGTTCTGGGACAGTTAACTATGGCTACACCTTC	CASSSGTVNYGYTF
TRBD1	TRBV6-6	-	TRBJ2-5	TGTGCCAGCAGCGGTCCCGACAGGGGAAAAGAGACCCAGTACTTC	CASSGPDRGKETQYF
TRBD1	TRBV4-2	few	TRBJ1-4	TGTGCCAGCAGCCAAAAGACAGGGGTAGGCGAAAAACTGTTTTTT	CASSQKTGVGEKLFF
TRBD1	TRBV7-2	-	TRBJ1-5	TGTGCCAGCAGCAGAGGGACAGGGTTTAGCAATCAGCCCCAGCATTTT	CASSRGTGFSNQPQHF
TRBD2	TRBV5-1	-	TRBJ2-1	TGCGCCAGCAGCTCTACGGGACTAGACAATGAGCAGTTCTTC	CASSSTGLDNEQFF
TRBD1	TRBV7-8	-	TRBJ1-1	TGTGCCAGCGGCACTCCGGGACAGGGAGAAGCTTTCTTT	CASGTPGQGEAFF
-	TRBV25-1	-	TRBJ2-3	TGTGCCAGCAGCCGAATATTTGACAGCTCCACTAGCACAGATACGCAGTATTTT	CASSRIFDSSTSTDTQYF
-	TRBV2	-	TRBJ1-5	TGTGCCTCCCGGTGGGGGGGCGGCAATCAGCCCCAGCATTTT	CASRWGGGNQPQHF
-	TRBV6-6	-	TRBJ2-2	TGTGCCAGCAAACCTGACAAGAACACCGGGGAGCTGTTTTTT	CASKPDKNTGELFF
TRBD2	TRBV5-1	once	TRBJ2-7	TGCGCCAGCAGCCAGACTAGCTCGGGGGAGCAGTACTTC	CASSQTSSGEQYF
TRBD1	TRBV7-2	-	TRBJ2-3	TGTGCCAGCAGCTTAACGGGGACAGGGTCAGATACGCAGTATTTT	CASSLTGTGSDTQYF
TRBD1	TRBV25-1	-	TRBJ1-5	TGTGCCAGCAGTACAGGGGACAATCAGCCCCAGCATTTT	CASSTGDNQPQHF
TRBD1	TRBV27	-	TRBJ1-1	TGTGCCAGCAGTTCGCAGGACAGGGTGGGCACTGAAGCTTTCTTT	CASSSQDRVGTEAFF
TRBD2	TRBV15	-	TRBJ2-2	TGTGCCACCAGCACGGGACTAGCGGGACCAGGGGAGCTGTTTTTT	CATSTGLAGPGELFF
-	TRBV7-9	once	TRBJ1-5	TGTGCCAGCAGCACGCCCCCCTTCCGGCAGCCCCAGCATTTT	CASSTPPFRQPQHF
-	TRBV4-2	once	TRBJ1-2	TGTGCCAGCAGCCAAGACAGGACTAACTATGGCTACACCTTC	CASSQDRTNYGYTF
-	TRBV24-1	-	TRBJ2-3	TGTGCCACCAGTGATCCCGGCACAGATACGCAGTATTTT	CATSDPGTDTQYF
TRBD1	TRBV7-9	-	TRBJ2-5	TGTGCCAGCAGCTTAGGAGGGGGCGTGGAGACCCAGTACTTC	CASSLGGGVETQYF
TRBD1	TRBV5-1	-	TRBJ1-2	TGCGCCAGCAGCTGGAAGACAGGGGACAGTGCCTACTATGGCTACACCTTC	CASSWKTGDSAYYGYTF
-	TRBV2	-	TRBJ1-5	TGTGCCAGCAGTGGGGGGCTCAATCAGCCCCAGCATTTT	CASSGGLNQPQHF
-	TRBV12-1	-	TRBJ2-3	TGTGCCAGCAGCTTTGGTGGCGGGAGAGGAAGCACAGATACGCAGTATTTT	CASSFGGGRGSTDTQYF
TRBD1	TRBV6-6	-	TRBJ1-4	TGTGCCAGCAGTACCCCCGGGACAGGAGGGGAAAAACTGTTTTTT	CASSTPGTGGEKLFF
TRBD1	TRBV5-8	-	TRBJ2-1	TGTGCCAGCAGCCACCCTACGGGACAGGGATACAATGAGCAGTTCTTC	CASSHPTGQGYNEQFF
-	TRBV19	few	TRBJ2-1	TGTGCCAGTAGTAACCCGCGGGGACGGAACAATGAGCAGTTCTTC	CASSNPRGRNNEQFF
TRBD2	TRBV5-1	-	TRBJ2-1	TGCGCCAGCAGCTTGGACGGGACTAGCGGGAACAATGAGCAGTTCTTC	CASSLDGTSGNNEQFF
-	TRBV27	-	TRBJ2-7	TGTGCCAGCAGTTTTTGGCCAGGGCCCTACGAGCAGTACTTC	CASSFWPGPYEQYF
TRBD2	TRBV27	-	TRBJ2-1	TGTGCCAGCAGTTTATTACCGGGAGGGCCTCAAAATGAGCAGTTCTTC	CASSLLPGGPQNEQFF
-	TRBV15	-	TRBJ2-7	TGTGCCACCAGCCGGACCCGGGGTTCCTACGAGCAGTACTTC	CATSRTRGSYEQYF